Shown below are 4 T cell receptor beta chains from a single sample sequenced in a study of CD8 T cells in ankylosing spondylitis. Via MiXCR, TCRdb re-called the 5' RACE reads, giving one row per CDR3 protein. The sample records about 400,000 distinct CDR3 sequences, 20% being singletons. Sequenced: blood, either unsorted or a sorted T cell fraction (not recorded which). These receptors all stem from a male donor with ankylosing spondylitis or in good health (not recorded which).

This chain connects TRBV14 to TRBJ2-7, with 11 nucleotides matching TRBD1. The CDR3 loop spans 14 amino acids. Germline trimming cut 4 bases from V and 5 bases from J; bases unmatched to any gene: 4. Germline V gene lookup returns CDR1 SGHDN and CDR2 FVKESK. The CDR3 loop is CASSRTGGFNEQYF. The DNA of the CDR3 is TGTGCCAGCAGCCGGACAGGGGGCTTCAACGAGCAGTACTTC.

The CDR3 reads CSVTLGDGEQFF. CDR3 nucleotide sequence: TGCAGCGTCACCCTGGGGGACGGCGAGCAGTTCTTC. The chain joins TRBV29-1 to TRBJ2-1; D may match TRBD1 or TRBD2 (5 bases each). Trimming took off 6 bases at V and 10 bases at J, with 16 bases between the two ends. Germline lookup yields CDR1 SQVTM and CDR2 ANQGSEA. The CDR3 spans 12 residues.

The CDR3 region is CASSPRGQADTQYF. In nucleotides, the CDR3 is TGCGCCAGCAGCCCCAGGGGGCAGGCAGATACGCAGTATTTT. The chain combines TRBV5-1 with TRBJ2-3, with 8 bases matching TRBD1. The CDR3 loop spans 14 amino acids. Germline loops: CDR1 SGHRS, CDR2 YFSETQ. Germline trimming cut 4 bases from V and 4 bases from J; bases unmatched to any gene: 5.

The CDR3 bases are TGTGCCAGCAGCTCCCTGACAGGGGGACAAGCGATGCAAGAGACCCAGTACTTC. Protein: CASSSLTGGQAMQETQYF. V is TRBV12-3 or TRBV12-4 and J is TRBJ2-5; 9 bases match TRBD1. The CDR3 is 18 residues long. V dropped 6 bases and J dropped 2; count of bases not matched to a gene: 16.